The clone carrying this T cell receptor beta chain was recorded at least ten times. Its antigen is currently unknown. CDR1 ENHRY and CDR2 SYGVKD come from the germline V gene. The CDR3 is 13 residues long. Trimming left V 6 bases short and J 0 bases short, with 9 bases between. The sample comes from a study of metastatic and nonmetastatic thyroid tumors. On the study more broadly: Repertoire comparison spanned blood and tumor or nodule tissue of malignant and benign thyroid patients.

Treatment of any kind had been given to no patient before thyroid surgery. Using MiXCR, TCRdb re-called clones from the PCR reads. The sample yields just over 15,000 clones, roughly 34% seen once. General study findings and limits: Versus benign nodules, malignant thyroid tumors reportedly had significantly higher TCR beta diversity, in blood and tumor.

The chain combines TRBV10-3 with TRBJ2-7; tentative D call: TRBD1 (5 bases). The receptor comes from a male donor with papillary thyroid cancer or a benign thyroid nodule (not recorded which). Some clones in this sample may be carry-over from other donors' samples. The sequencing input was tumor tissue. The CDR3 nucleotides are TGTGCCATCAGGGACATGAGCTCCTACGAGCAGTACTTC. Protein: CAIRDMSSYEQYF.